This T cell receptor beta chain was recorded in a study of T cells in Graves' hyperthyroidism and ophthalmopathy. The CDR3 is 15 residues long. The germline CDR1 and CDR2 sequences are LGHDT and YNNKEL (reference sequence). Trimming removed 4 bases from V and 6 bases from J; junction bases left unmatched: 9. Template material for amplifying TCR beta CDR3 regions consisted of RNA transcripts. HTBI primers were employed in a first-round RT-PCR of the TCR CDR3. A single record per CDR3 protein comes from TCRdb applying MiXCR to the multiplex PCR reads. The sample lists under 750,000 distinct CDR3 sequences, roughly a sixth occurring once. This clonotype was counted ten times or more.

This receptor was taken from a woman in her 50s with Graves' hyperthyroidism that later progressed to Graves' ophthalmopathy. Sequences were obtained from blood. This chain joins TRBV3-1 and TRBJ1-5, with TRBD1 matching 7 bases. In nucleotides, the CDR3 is TGTGCCAGCAGCCCTAATGACAGGGTCCGTCAGCCCCAGCATTTT. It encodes CASSPNDRVRQPQHF.